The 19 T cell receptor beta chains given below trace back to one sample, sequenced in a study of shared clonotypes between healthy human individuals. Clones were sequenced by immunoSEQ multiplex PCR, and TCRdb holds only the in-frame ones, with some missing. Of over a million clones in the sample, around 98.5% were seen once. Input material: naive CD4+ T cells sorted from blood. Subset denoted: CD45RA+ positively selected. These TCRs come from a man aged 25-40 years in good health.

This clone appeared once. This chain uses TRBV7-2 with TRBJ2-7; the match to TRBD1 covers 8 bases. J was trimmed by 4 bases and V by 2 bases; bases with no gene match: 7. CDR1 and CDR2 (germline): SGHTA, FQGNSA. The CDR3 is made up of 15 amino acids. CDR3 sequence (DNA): TGTGCCAGCAGCTTAAGGGCAGGGGGCGCGTACGAGCAGTACTTC. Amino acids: CASSLRAGGAYEQYF.

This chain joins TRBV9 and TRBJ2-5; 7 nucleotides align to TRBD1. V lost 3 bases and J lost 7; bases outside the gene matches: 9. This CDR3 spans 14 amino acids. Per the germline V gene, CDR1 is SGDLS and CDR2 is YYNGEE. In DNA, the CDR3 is TGTGCCAGCAGCGAAACAGGGGTCGTGGGGACCCAGTACTTC. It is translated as CASSETGVVGTQYF.

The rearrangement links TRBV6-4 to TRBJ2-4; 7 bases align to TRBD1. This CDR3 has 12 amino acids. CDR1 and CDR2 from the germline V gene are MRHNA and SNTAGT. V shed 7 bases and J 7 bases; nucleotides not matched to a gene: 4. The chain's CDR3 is CASKGAGNIQYF. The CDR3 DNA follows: TGTGCCAGCAAGGGGGCAGGGAACATTCAGTACTTC.

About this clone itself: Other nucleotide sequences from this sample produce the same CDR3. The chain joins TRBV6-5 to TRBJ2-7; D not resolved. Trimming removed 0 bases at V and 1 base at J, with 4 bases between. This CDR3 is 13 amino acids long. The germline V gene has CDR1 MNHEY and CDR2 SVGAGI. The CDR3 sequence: CASSYSTSYEQYF. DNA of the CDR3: TGTGCCAGCAGTTACTCGACGTCCTACGAGCAGTACTTC.

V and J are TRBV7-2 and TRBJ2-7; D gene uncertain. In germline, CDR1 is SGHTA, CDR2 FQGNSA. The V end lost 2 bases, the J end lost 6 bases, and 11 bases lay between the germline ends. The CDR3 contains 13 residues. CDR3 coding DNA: TGTGCCAGCAGCTTACCTTCCTCCGCCGAGCAGTACTTC. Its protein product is CASSLPSSAEQYF.

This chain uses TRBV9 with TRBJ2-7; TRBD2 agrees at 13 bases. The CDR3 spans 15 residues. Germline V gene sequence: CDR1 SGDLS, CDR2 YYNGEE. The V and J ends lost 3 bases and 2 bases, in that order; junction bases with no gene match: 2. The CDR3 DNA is TGTGCCAGCAGCGCCGGGACTAGCGGGACCTACGAGCAGTACTTC. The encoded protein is CASSAGTSGTYEQYF. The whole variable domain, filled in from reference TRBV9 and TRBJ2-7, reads DSGVTQTPKHLITATGQRVTLRCSPRSGDLSVYWYQQSLDQGLQFLIQYYNGEERAKGNILERFSAQQFPDLHSELNLSSLELGDSALYFCASSAGTSGTYEQYFGPGTRLTVT.

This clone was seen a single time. This chain's CDR3 is CASSLGGDKETQYF. CDR3 DNA sequence: TGTGCCAGCAGCTTAGGGGGGGACAAAGAGACCCAGTACTTC. This chain connects TRBV11-3 to TRBJ2-5; D is possibly TRBD1 or TRBD2 (6 bases each). Germline V gene sequence: CDR1 SGHNT, CDR2 YENEEA. V was pared by 1 base and J by 3 bases, with 9 bases between. There are 14 residues in the CDR3.

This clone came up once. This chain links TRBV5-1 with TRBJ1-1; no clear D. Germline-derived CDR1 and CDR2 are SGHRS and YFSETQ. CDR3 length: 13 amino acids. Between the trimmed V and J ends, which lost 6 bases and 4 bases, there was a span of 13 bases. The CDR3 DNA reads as TGCGCCAGCACCCGTTTCCCGGGCACTGAAGCTTTCTTT. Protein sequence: CASTRFPGTEAFF.

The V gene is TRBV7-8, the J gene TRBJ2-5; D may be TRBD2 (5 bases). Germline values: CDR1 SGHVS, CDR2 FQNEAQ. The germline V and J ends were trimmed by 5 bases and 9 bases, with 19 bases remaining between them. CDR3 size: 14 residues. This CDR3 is CASSMRTDMRAQYF. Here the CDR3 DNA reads TGTGCCAGCAGCATGCGGACTGACATGCGGGCCCAGTACTTC.

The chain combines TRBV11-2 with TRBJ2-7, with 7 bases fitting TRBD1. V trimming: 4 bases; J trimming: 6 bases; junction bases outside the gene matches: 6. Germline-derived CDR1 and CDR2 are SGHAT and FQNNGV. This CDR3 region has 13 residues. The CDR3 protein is CASSYTGAGEQYF. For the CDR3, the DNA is TGTGCCAGCAGCTACACAGGGGCGGGCGAGCAGTACTTC.

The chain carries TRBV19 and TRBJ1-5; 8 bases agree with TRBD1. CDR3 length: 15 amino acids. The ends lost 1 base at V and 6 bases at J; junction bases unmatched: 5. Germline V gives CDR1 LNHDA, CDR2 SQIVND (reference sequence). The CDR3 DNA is TGTGCCAGTAGTATAGGGACAGGGAAAAGTCAGCCCCAGCATTTT. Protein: CASSIGTGKSQPQHF.

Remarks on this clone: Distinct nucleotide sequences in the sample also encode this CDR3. Here the CDR3 reads CASSSTSGSTDTQYF. CDR3 DNA: TGTGCCAGCAGTTCGACTAGCGGCAGCACAGATACGCAGTATTTT. V usage is TRBV28 and J usage is TRBJ2-3; TRBD2 aligns across 9 bases. From germline, CDR1 is MDHEN and CDR2 SYDVKM. This CDR3 is 15 amino acids long. The V and J ends lost 4 bases and 0 bases, in that order; junction bases with no gene match: 2.

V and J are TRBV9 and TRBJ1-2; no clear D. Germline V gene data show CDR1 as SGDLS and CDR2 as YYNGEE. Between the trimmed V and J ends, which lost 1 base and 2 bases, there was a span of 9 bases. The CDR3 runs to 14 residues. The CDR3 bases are TGTGCCAGCAGCGTAACTGGGGAAAACTATGGCTACACCTTC. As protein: CASSVTGENYGYTF.

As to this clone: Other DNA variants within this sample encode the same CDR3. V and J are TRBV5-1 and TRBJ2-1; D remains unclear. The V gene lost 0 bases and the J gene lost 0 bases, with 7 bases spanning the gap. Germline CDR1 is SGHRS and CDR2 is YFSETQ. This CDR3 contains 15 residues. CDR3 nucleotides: TGCGCCAGCAGCTTGGCTGCTAGCTCCTACAATGAGCAGTTCTTC. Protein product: CASSLAASSYNEQFF. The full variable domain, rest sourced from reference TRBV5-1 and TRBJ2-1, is KAGVTQTPRYLIKTRGQQVTLSCSPISGHRSVSWYQQTPGQGLQFLFEYFSETQRNKGNFPGRFSGRQFSNSRSEMNVSTLELGDSALYLCASSLAASSYNEQFFGPGTRLTVL.

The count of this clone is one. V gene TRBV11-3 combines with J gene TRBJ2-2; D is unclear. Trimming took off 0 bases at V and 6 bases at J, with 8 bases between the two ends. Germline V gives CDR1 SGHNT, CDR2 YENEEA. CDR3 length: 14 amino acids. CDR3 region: CASSLDPSSGELFF. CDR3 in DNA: TGTGCCAGCAGCTTAGATCCTTCTTCCGGGGAGCTGTTTTTT.

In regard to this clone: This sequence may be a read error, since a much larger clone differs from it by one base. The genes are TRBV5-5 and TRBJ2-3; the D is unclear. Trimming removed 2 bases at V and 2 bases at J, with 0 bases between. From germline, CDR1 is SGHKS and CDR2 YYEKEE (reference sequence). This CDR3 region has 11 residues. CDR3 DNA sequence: TGTGCCAGCAGCTTCACAGATACGCAGTATTTT. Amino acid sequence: CASSFTDTQYF.

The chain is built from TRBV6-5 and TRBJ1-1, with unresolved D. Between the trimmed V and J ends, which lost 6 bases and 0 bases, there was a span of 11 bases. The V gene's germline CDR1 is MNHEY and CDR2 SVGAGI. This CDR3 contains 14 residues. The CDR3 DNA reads TGTGCCAGCAGCCTGGACGTCATGAACACTGAAGCTTTCTTT. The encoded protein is CASSLDVMNTEAFF.

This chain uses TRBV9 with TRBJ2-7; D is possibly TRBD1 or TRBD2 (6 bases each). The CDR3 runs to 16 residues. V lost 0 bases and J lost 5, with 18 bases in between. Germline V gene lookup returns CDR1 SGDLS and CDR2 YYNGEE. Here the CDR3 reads CASSVGPGALVHEQYF. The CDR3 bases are TGTGCCAGCAGCGTAGGTCCGGGGGCGCTGGTTCACGAGCAGTACTTC.

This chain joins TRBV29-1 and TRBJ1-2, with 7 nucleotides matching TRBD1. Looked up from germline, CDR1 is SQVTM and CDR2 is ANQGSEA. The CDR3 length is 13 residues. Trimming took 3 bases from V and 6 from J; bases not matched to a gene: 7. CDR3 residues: CSVEGNTGDGYTF. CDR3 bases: TGCAGCGTTGAGGGGAACACAGGGGATGGCTACACCTTC.